This TCR beta chain was documented in a study of T cell changes during pregnancy in multiple sclerosis. Per the germline V gene, CDR1 is MNHEY and CDR2 is SVGAGI. Germline trimming cut 6 bases from V and 3 bases from J; bases unmatched to any gene: 2. CDR3 size: 13 residues. Using immunoSEQ multiplex PCR, the repertoire was profiled, and TCRdb retains in-frame clones only, with some absent. Of around 16,000 clones in the sample, around 83% were seen once. The material was CD8+ T cells from peripheral blood mononuclear cells, obtained after pregnancy. This sequence joins TRBV6-5 and TRBJ2-3; 8 bases align to TRBD1. This receptor was obtained from a female donor in good health, enrolled as a control in a pregnancy study. Here the CDR3 DNA reads TGTGCCAGCAGACAGGGGGTGACAGATACGCAGTATTTT. It yields the protein CASRQGVTDTQYF.